Each of the 32 T cell receptor beta chains below was sequenced from the same sample in a study of OX40 agonist ivuxolimab in advanced cancers. TCRdb's copy holds only in-frame clones and misses some; the assay was immunoSEQ multiplex PCR. The sample holds roughly 15,000 clones, around 80% seen once. The sample consisted of CD4+ or CD8+ T cells sorted from blood, taken in a trial of the OX40 agonist ivuxolimab. These TCRs come from an adult with an advanced solid tumor such as melanoma, head and neck, liver or kidney cancer.

This rearrangement joins TRBV28 to TRBJ2-7, with a possible D match to TRBD1 (6 bases). V lost 4 bases and J lost 7, with 20 bases in between. The germline CDR1 and CDR2 sequences are MDHEN and SYDVKM. The CDR3 extends over 15 amino acids. The CDR3 sequence is CASSSLTAQGREQYF. CDR3 coding DNA: TGTGCCAGCAGTTCCCTAACCGCACAGGGTCGAGAGCAGTACTTC.

The chain couples TRBV6-6 to TRBJ1-4; 7 bases are a match to TRBD1. The CDR3 is 15 residues long. Germline V gives CDR1 MNHNY, CDR2 SVGAGI (reference sequence). V was clipped by 6 bases and J by 4 bases; unmatched bases: 8. The CDR3 sequence: CASRNGTAYNEKLFF. The CDR3 DNA reads as TGTGCCAGCAGGAACGGGACAGCCTATAATGAAAAACTGTTTTTT.

This clone was picked up a small number of times. The rearrangement joins TRBV5-4 to TRBJ2-7; 9 nucleotides agree with TRBD2. This CDR3 is 15 amino acids long. From germline, CDR1 is SGHNT and CDR2 YYREEE (reference sequence). V shed 2 bases and J 4 bases; nucleotides not matched to a gene: 7. Here the CDR3 reads CASSFGDSGGYEQYF. The CDR3 nucleotides read TGTGCCAGCAGCTTCGGGGATAGCGGGGGATACGAGCAGTACTTC.

The CDR3 is CASSQDPPRAEAFF. The CDR3 bases are TGCGCCAGCAGCCAAGATCCCCCCAGGGCTGAAGCTTTCTTT. The chain recombines TRBV4-1 with TRBJ1-1; D possibly corresponds to TRBD1 (5 bases). Trimming left V 0 bases short and J 6 bases short, with 11 bases between. This CDR3 region has 14 residues. Germline CDR1 reads MGHRA; CDR2 reads YSYEKL.

V is TRBV10-1 and J is TRBJ2-3; TRBD1 aligns across 10 bases. The V segment lost 8 bases and the J segment 2 bases; nucleotides outside the gene matches: 7. Germline V CDR1 and CDR2: WNHNN, SYGVQD (reference sequence). The CDR3 is made up of 15 amino acids. CDR3: CASGPGTGDTDTQYF. The DNA of the CDR3 is TGCGCCAGCGGACCCGGGACAGGGGACACAGATACGCAGTATTTT.

The chain combines TRBV15 with TRBJ2-4; no definite D call. Germline-derived CDR1 and CDR2 are LNHNV and YYDKDF (reference sequence). There are 14 residues in the CDR3. V lost 0 bases to trimming and J lost 6 bases, with 9 bases between them. The DNA for the CDR3 is TGTGCCACCAGCAGAGACGAATGGGTAAACATTCAGTACTTC. Amino acids: CATSRDEWVNIQYF.

The rearrangement joins TRBV20-1 to TRBJ1-3, with D possibly TRBD1 on 6 matching bases. CDR3 length equals 10 residues. CDR1 and CDR2 from the germline V gene are DFQATT and SNEGSKA (reference sequence). Trimming took 4 bases from V and 13 from J, leaving 11 bases between them. This CDR3 is CSAKSDRIYF. CDR3 DNA: TGCAGTGCTAAGTCGGACAGAATATATTTT.

The chain carries TRBV5-6 and TRBJ1-2; 7 bases map to TRBD1. This CDR3 contains 14 residues. Germline CDR1 and CDR2: SGHDT and YYEEEE. With V trimmed by 1 base and J by 6 bases, 6 bases remained unmatched. CDR3 protein: CASSLRNRGHGYTF. The CDR3 bases are TGTGCCAGCAGCTTGCGAAACAGGGGACATGGCTACACCTTC.

With respect to this clone: This sample includes further DNA sequences coding for the same CDR3. V gene TRBV5-8 combines with J gene TRBJ1-1; D uncertain. CDR3 length: 15 amino acids. V was shortened by 4 bases and J by 2 bases, with 15 bases between the two germline ends. Germline V CDR1 and CDR2: SGHTS, YDEGEE. CDR3 loop: CASSPKILGNTEAFF. The CDR3 DNA reads as TGTGCCAGCAGCCCAAAAATCCTAGGAAACACTGAAGCTTTCTTT.

The CDR3 loop reads CASSAPGQYEQYF. CDR3 DNA: TGTGCCAGCAGCGCCCCCGGACAGTACGAGCAGTACTTC. The V call is TRBV5-5, the J call TRBJ2-7; D is perhaps TRBD1 (6 bases). This CDR3 is 13 amino acids long. V lost 4 bases and J lost 4, with 12 bases in between. Germline V gives CDR1 SGHKS, CDR2 YYEKEE (reference sequence).

The chain employs TRBV20-1 and TRBJ2-3; D gene uncertain. The length of the CDR3 is 10 residues. V lost 4 bases to trimming and J lost 9 bases, with 8 bases between them. The V gene's germline CDR1 is DFQATT and CDR2 SNEGSKA (reference sequence). The CDR3 bases are TGCAGTGCTACGGACCTGACGCAGTATTTT. Translated: CSATDLTQYF.

The J gene is TRBJ2-2, the V gene TRBV10-2, with a weak D call TRBD1 (6 bases). Germline V gene data show CDR1 as WSHSY and CDR2 as SAAADI. Trimming left V 4 bases short and J 0 bases short, with 6 bases between. This CDR3 contains 14 residues. The chain's CDR3 is CASSGQANTGELFF. The CDR3 DNA reads as TGCGCCAGCAGTGGACAGGCGAACACCGGGGAGCTGTTTTTT.

The gene calls are TRBV27 and TRBJ1-5; D ambiguous. CDR3 size: 15 residues. CDR1 and CDR2 from the germline V gene are MNHEY and SMNVEV (reference sequence). V dropped 6 bases and J dropped 6 bases, with 18 bases sitting between them. The CDR3 protein is CASSPFPPALQPQHF. Written as DNA, the CDR3 is TGTGCCAGCAGCCCATTCCCTCCGGCGCTTCAGCCCCAGCATTTT.

The V gene is TRBV4-2, the J gene TRBJ2-2, with 14 bases aligning to TRBD2. The CDR3 runs 18 residues. V shed 1 base and J 6 bases; nucleotides not matched to a gene: 7. The germline V gene has CDR1 LGHNA and CDR2 YNFKEQ. For the CDR3, the DNA is TGTGCCAGCAGCCAAGTGGGACTAGCGGGAGAAACGGCCGGGGAGCTGTTTTTT. This codes for CASSQVGLAGETAGELFF.

The rearrangement uses TRBV25-1 and TRBJ2-1; TRBD2 agrees at 10 bases. CDR3 length equals 18 residues. V was clipped by 4 bases and J by 1 base; unmatched bases: 10. Germline lookup yields CDR1 MGHDK and CDR2 SYGVNS. The CDR3 loop reads CASSGSLLAGVSYNEQFF. The CDR3 DNA reads as TGTGCCAGCAGTGGGTCGCTCCTAGCGGGAGTTTCCTACAATGAGCAGTTCTTC.

The chain combines TRBV27 with TRBJ2-7, with D unresolved. CDR3 length equals 13 residues. Trimming removed 2 bases from V and 1 base from J, with 6 bases in between. CDR1 is MNHEY, CDR2 SMNVEV, per germline (reference sequence). CDR3 bases: TGTGCCAGCAGTTTACAGTTGTCCTACGAGCAGTACTTC. Amino acids: CASSLQLSYEQYF.

CDR3 DNA: TGTGCCAGCAGCCCCCCGCAGGACAGGGGGAGTAATTCACCCCTCCACTTT. It specifies CASSPPQDRGSNSPLHF. The V call is TRBV7-9, the J call TRBJ1-6, with 10 bases aligning to TRBD1. Per the germline V gene, CDR1 is SEHNR and CDR2 is FQNEAQ (reference sequence). This CDR3 is built from 17 residues. The V segment lost 5 bases and the J segment 6 bases; nucleotides outside the gene matches: 10.

This clone was found a few times. The V and J genes are TRBV7-8 and TRBJ2-3; D not resolved. The CDR3 runs 16 residues. Per germline, CDR1 SGHVS and CDR2 FQNEAQ. V lost 1 base to trimming and J lost 1 base, with 12 bases between them. The CDR3 reads CASSLVANLGTDTQYF. In DNA, the CDR3 is TGTGCCAGCAGCTTAGTGGCGAATTTAGGCACAGATACGCAGTATTTT.

The chain has TRBV15 and TRBJ1-3; weak D call: TRBD1 (5 bases). Looked up from germline, CDR1 is LNHNV and CDR2 is YYDKDF (reference sequence). The CDR3 has 19 amino acids. Trimming removed 6 bases at V and 0 bases at J, with 24 bases between. DNA of the CDR3: TGTGCCACCAGGGACCGATATAGCCGGGACGGCTACTCTGGAAACACCATATATTTT. Protein sequence: CATRDRYSRDGYSGNTIYF. The complete variable domain, with remaining parts taken from reference TRBV15 and TRBJ1-3, reads DAMVIQNPRYQVTQFGKPVTLSCSQTLNHNVMYWYQQKSSQAPKLLFHYYDKDFNNEADTPDNFQSRRPNTSFCFLDIRSPGLGDTAMYLCATRDRYSRDGYSGNTIYFGEGSWLTVV.

V gene TRBV27 combines with J gene TRBJ1-1; possibly TRBD1 for D (6 bases). CDR3 size: 13 residues. The germline CDR1 and CDR2 sequences are MNHEY and SMNVEV (reference sequence). V was cut by 3 bases and J by 4 bases, with 9 bases left in between. CDR3: CASSLGGGTEAFF. As DNA, the CDR3 is TGTGCCAGCAGTTTGGGAGGGGGCACTGAAGCTTTCTTT.

V gene TRBV9 combines with J gene TRBJ2-1; 10 bases are shared with TRBD2. J gave up 2 bases and V 0 bases, and 2 bases lay outside the gene matches. This CDR3 is 16 amino acids long. Germline CDR1 is SGDLS and CDR2 is YYNGEE. The CDR3 is CASSVEAGGPYNEQFF. Here the CDR3 DNA reads TGTGCCAGCAGCGTAGAAGCGGGAGGGCCCTACAATGAGCAGTTCTTC.

V is TRBV7-9 and J is TRBJ1-1; D remains ambiguous. This CDR3 has 15 amino acids. V shed 2 bases and J shed 1 base, with 11 bases lying between them. Germline loops: CDR1 SEHNR, CDR2 FQNEAQ (reference sequence). This CDR3 reads CASSLSGSPNTEAFF. The CDR3 DNA sequence: TGTGCCAGCAGCTTAAGTGGCTCCCCGAACACTGAAGCTTTCTTT.

The table lists this clone with a count of one. This chain connects TRBV27 to TRBJ2-1; D not resolved. The CDR3 is 13 residues long. The germline gives CDR1 MNHEY, CDR2 SMNVEV (reference sequence). V lost 4 bases and J lost 5, with 9 bases in between. The CDR3 bases are TGTGCCAGCAGTTACGGGCCTAACAATGAGCAGTTCTTC. Amino acids: CASSYGPNNEQFF.

This rearrangement joins TRBV5-1 to TRBJ2-5; a possible D gene is TRBD2 (6 bases). Per the germline V gene, CDR1 is SGHRS and CDR2 is YFSETQ. Deletions cut 0 bases from V and 5 bases from J, with 14 bases between. This CDR3 comprises 15 residues. CDR3 region: CASSLAAGAGETQYF. CDR3 DNA sequence: TGCGCCAGCAGCTTGGCCGCGGGCGCGGGGGAGACCCAGTACTTC. The whole variable domain, filled in from reference TRBV5-1 and TRBJ2-5, reads KAGVTQTPRYLIKTRGQQVTLSCSPISGHRSVSWYQQTPGQGLQFLFEYFSETQRNKGNFPGRFSGRQFSNSRSEMNVSTLELGDSALYLCASSLAAGAGETQYFGPGTRLLVL.

This sequence joins TRBV7-9 and TRBJ2-6; 8 bases match TRBD1. V shed 5 bases, J shed 0 bases, and the junction held 9 bases outside the gene matches. Germline V gene lookup returns CDR1 SEHNR and CDR2 FQNEAQ (reference sequence). This CDR3 spans 18 amino acids. CDR3 sequence: CASSRVRDRSSGANVLTF. In DNA, the CDR3 is TGTGCCAGCAGCCGAGTCCGGGACAGGAGCTCTGGGGCCAACGTCCTGACTTTC.

The V and J genes are TRBV6-6 and TRBJ2-2; maybe TRBD1 (5 bases). Trimming removed 7 bases at V and 1 base at J, with 16 bases between. The CDR3 is 16 residues long. Looked up from germline, CDR1 is MNHNY and CDR2 is SVGAGI (reference sequence). In DNA form, the CDR3 reads TGTGCCAGCACCACTCCTAAGGGGCTGAACACCGGGGAGCTGTTTTTT. Its translation is CASTTPKGLNTGELFF.

The chain combines TRBV7-8 with TRBJ2-5, with unresolved D. V was shortened by 5 bases and J by 4 bases, with 8 bases between the two germline ends. The CDR3 spans 12 residues. Germline V lookup: CDR1 SGHVS, CDR2 FQNEAQ. The CDR3 nucleotides are TGTGCCAGCAGCCCTCTGAGAGAGACCCAGTACTTC. Its protein is CASSPLRETQYF.

The chain is built from TRBV30 and TRBJ2-2; possible D gene TRBD1, 5 bases. The germline gives CDR1 GTSNPN, CDR2 SVGIG (reference sequence). V was pared by 4 bases and J by 3 bases, with 12 bases between. The CDR3 is 14 amino acids. The CDR3 loop is CAWIRLGDTGELFF. In nucleotides, the CDR3 is TGTGCCTGGATAAGGTTAGGGGACACCGGGGAGCTGTTTTTT.

V usage is TRBV10-2 and J usage is TRBJ1-5; D remains ambiguous. V lost 8 bases and J 1 base, leaving 15 bases between the germline ends. Germline V lookup: CDR1 WSHSY, CDR2 SAAADI. The CDR3 has 15 amino acids. CDR3 region: CASGPGGPSNQPQHF. The CDR3 DNA reads as TGCGCCAGCGGGCCAGGAGGTCCAAGCAATCAGCCCCAGCATTTT.

V usage is TRBV12-2 and J usage is TRBJ2-4. TRBV12-2 represents a pseudogene. This CDR3 contains 17 residues. The CDR3 DNA is TGTGCAAGTCGCTTAGCGAGGATAGGGTTGGCCAAAAACATTCAGTACTTC. It translates to CASRLARIGLAKNIQYF.

The chain has TRBV27 and TRBJ1-5; D is possibly TRBD1 (6 bases). V gave up 3 bases and J gave up 5 bases, with 11 bases separating them. The CDR3 sequence is 14 residues long. Germline V gene lookup returns CDR1 MNHEY and CDR2 SMNVEV (reference sequence). The CDR3, as DNA: TGTGCCAGCAGTTTGGTACAGGGATATCAGCCCCAGCATTTT. It is translated as CASSLVQGYQPQHF.

This chain uses TRBV6-1 with TRBJ2-3; tentatively, D is TRBD1 (6 bases). Trimming removed 2 bases at V and 3 bases at J, with 12 bases between. This CDR3 contains 15 residues. Germline V gives CDR1 MNHNS, CDR2 SASEGT. CDR3 loop: CASSESRDTTDTQYF. The CDR3 bases are TGTGCCAGCAGTGAATCCCGGGACACTACAGATACGCAGTATTTT.